This TCR beta chain was documented in a study of shared clonotypes between healthy human individuals. General observations from the study: Larger richness was generally estimated for naive than memory subsets.

This clone was recorded once. The antigen is not known. CDR3 length: 12 amino acids. V was shortened by 10 bases and J by 0 bases, with 4 bases between the two germline ends. CDR1 and CDR2 from the germline V gene are LNHDA and SQIVND (reference sequence). Assay used: immunoSEQ multiplex PCR; TCRdb lists only in-frame clones, some missing. This sample has 2 million to 2.5 million clones; approximately 95% occur once, and the top ten carry 0.39%. V and J are TRBV19 and TRBJ2-6; D is uncertain. Sequenced material: naive CD4+ T cells from PBMCs. The subset: CD45RA+ positively selected. This TCR derives from a man aged 18 to 30 in good health. Some clones in this sample may be carry-over from other donors' samples. The CDR3 DNA follows: TGTGCCACCATCTCTGGGGCCAACGTCCTGACTTTC. Its protein is CATISGANVLTF.